The following is a TCR beta chain sequence with its context. The clone's antigen remains unknown. The record has no base qualities; no much larger clone is one base away. Looking up the germline V gene yields CDR1 MDHEN and CDR2 SYDVKM. The CDR3 has 11 amino acids, counting the end cysteine and phenylalanine. This entry keeps only the CDR3 DNA: 33 bases, framed from base 1. Using the deep immunoSEQ assay, multiplex PCR amplified TCR CDR3 regions from genomic DNA. Extracted genomic DNA from each cell subset was distributed evenly across all wells of several immunoSEQ 96-well plates, and each plate was treated as a replicate. Each replicate PCR for sorted subsets received roughly 200 ng genomic DNA, equal to about 30,000 T cell genomes. Purified libraries were measured with a Qubit 3.0 fluorometer, size-checked on a Bioanalyzer 2100, and measured again with the KAPA Library Quantification kit. Every immunoSEQ 96-well plate was sequenced on a separate single-read 150-cycle Illumina NextSeq 550 flow cell. Regarding the original processing steps: The immunoSEQ output contained only junctional sequences without quality scores, so filtering could not match that applied to full-length reads. Sequences were annotated with PyIR, a Python wrapper for IgBLAST v1.9, and V/J genes and CDR3 were assigned using IMGT germline references. Reads were removed for weak V/J assignments (E-value above 1e-6), missing CDR3, stop codons, out-of-frame junctions, or ambiguous translated residues. V3J clonotypes were defined by identical inferred V gene, J gene, and CDR3 amino acid sequence. To compute the percentage overlap between repertoires, the number of shared unique clonotypes was divided by the size of the smaller repertoire. Richness of each repertoire was evaluated using RTK rarefaction, the Chao1 estimator, and Recon v2.1 estimates of unobserved clonotypes. For all TCRbeta clonotypes obtained by the gDNA method from four donors, generation probabilities were computed with OLGA. Entries here come from immuneACCESS through TCRdb and include only in-frame sequences with V and J called. Some clones fail to appear in such tables; in the studies checked, an unresolved V gene covers under half of the shortfall, and the cause of the remainder is unknown. The V and J calls and clone size are taken from that table; D and trimming were inferred from the DNA. Here the sample has hundreds of thousands of clones; about 96% occur a single time. In total, the top ten clones hold around 0.06% of the sample.

Donors were healthy HIV-negative adults with no recently reported acute infections or vaccinations. Only Caucasian adults living in Nashville, Tennessee, USA were represented among the donors. CD4+ T cells were enriched by magnetic negative selection, after which naive cells were positively selected on CD45RA and the negative fraction was taken as the memory subset. After blood collection by leukapheresis, PBMCs were isolated using Ficoll-Histopaque density gradient centrifugation and then cryopreserved in the vapor phase of liquid nitrogen. Analytical flow cytometry was used to check the purity and quantity of every magnetically sorted T cell population. Each sorted fraction had its genomic DNA isolated and then quantified by UV absorbance on a Nanodrop 2000c. This record belongs to a study of shared clonotypes between healthy human individuals (dated by TCRdb to the early 2020s). Regarding the research as a whole: The cohort comprised a couple of women and a few men aged 18 to 49 years. Different laboratories and diverse techniques were used to prepare libraries and sequence TCR repertoires, to increase sequencing depth and limit assay-specific biases. Blood TCR repertoires of a handful of healthy adults were deeply sequenced to estimate repertoire size and the extent of clonotype sharing between individuals. Leukapheresis yielded between about 0.85 and 9 billion PBMCs per donor. For each donor, CD4 naive and CD4 memory were each given three plates, CD8 naive was given two plates, and CD8 memory was given one plate. Points the paper makes about the study in general: Even with the large sequencing depth, rarefaction of the sorted-subset datasets indicated that sequencing was incomplete. The genetic and exposure-history diversity represented was limited by the small number of donors. Compared with non-shared clonotypes, clonotypes shared by all four sorted-subset donors had higher generation probabilities. Sharing across several donors was observed for roughly 5.4% of naive CD4, about 4% of naive CD8, roughly 2.4% of memory CD4, and roughly 0.4% of memory CD8 clonotypes. Based on pairwise subsampling, the degree of clonotype sharing among donors was expected to be affected by sequencing depth. Naive subsets generally had larger estimated clonotype richness than memory subsets. Sampling was restricted to blood, and TCR repertoires in tissues likely differ from the TCR repertoires found in blood.

Source material: naive CD4+ T cells sorted from blood. Reading the label with the study, this specimen's cell subset or site is: CD45RA+ positively selected. The TCR sequence derives from a woman younger than 45 in good health. The chain links TRBV28 with TRBJ2-5; D gene: possibly TRBD1, on 6 matching bases. The J call is in doubt because the DNA end fits TRBJ2-7 better. CDR3 reads: CASQGFYEQYF. The nucleotides are TGTGCCAGCCAGGGGTTTTACGAGCAGTACTTC.